The present entry profiles one T cell receptor (beta chain) with its context. This sample was included in a study of blood T cell repertoires in COVID-19. About the study: Whether acute or convalescent, the COVID-19 samples came from the United States, Italy and Spain. In each case, the material was cDNA or gDNA derived from T cells, B-cell-depleted T cells, or PBMCs.

The repertoire was sequenced with immunoSEQ multiplex PCR; TCRdb's copy has only in-frame clones and lacks some. The sample lists about 160,000 clones, roughly 81% occurring once. This sequence originates from a woman in her forties or fifties with COVID-19, enrolled during active disease. Sequencing input: peripheral blood.

As DNA, the CDR3 is TGTGCCAGCAGCCCCAGACAAGGACTCTCCTACGAGCAGTACTTC. This translates into CASSPRQGLSYEQYF. The chain links TRBV3-1 (or the pseudogene TRBV3-2) to TRBJ2-7; D possibly corresponds to TRBD2 (5 bases). This CDR3 is built from 15 residues. CDR1 is LGHDT, CDR2 YNNKEL, per germline (reference sequence). V gave up 4 bases and J gave up 0 bases, with 13 bases separating them.